The 20 T cell receptor beta chains below all came from one sample that was sequenced in a study of somatic mutations in cytotoxic T cells in rheumatoid arthritis. Measured with immunoSEQ multiplex PCR; TCRdb has only the in-frame clones, and not every one. The repertoire holds 3,500 to 5,000 clones, with 80% to 90% as singletons. The sample was CD8+ T cells sorted from blood. Receptors were obtained from a woman between 65 and 79 years old with rheumatoid arthritis.

The chain couples TRBV4-1 to TRBJ1-2; D is possibly TRBD1 (5 bases). Germline CDR1 MGHRA, CDR2 YSYEKL. Trimming stripped 1 base from V and 8 bases from J, with 17 bases between. CDR3 length: 15 residues. The CDR3 protein is CASSQGAGLSGGYTF. The CDR3 bases are TGCGCCAGCAGCCAAGGGGCAGGGCTTTCGGGCGGCTACACCTTC.

J is TRBJ1-5 and V is TRBV27; D unclear. The CDR3 has 14 amino acids. Trimming cost V 4 bases and J 0 bases, with 7 bases left between them. CDR1 and CDR2 (germline): MNHEY, SMNVEV (reference sequence). The CDR3 DNA follows: TGTGCCAGCAGTTCCTCCTATAGCAATCAGCCCCAGCATTTT. Translation: CASSSSYSNQPQHF.

The chain has TRBV12-5 and TRBJ2-3, with D maybe TRBD1 (6 bases). Deletions cut 2 bases from V and 4 bases from J, with 19 bases between. Germline V CDR1 and CDR2: LGHNT, FRNRAP. The CDR3 loop spans 17 amino acids. CDR3 region: CASGLPRDTEAPDTQYF. The CDR3 DNA sequence: TGTGCTAGTGGTTTGCCCCGGGACACCGAGGCTCCAGATACGCAGTATTTT.

The chain links TRBV12-5 to TRBJ2-7, with 8 bases identical to TRBD2. The V and J ends lost 7 bases and 3 bases, in that order; junction bases with no gene match: 8. CDR1 and CDR2 from the germline V gene are LGHNT and FRNRAP. This CDR3 is 14 amino acids long. Written as DNA, the CDR3 is TGTGCTAGTGATGGGAGCGGGAGTTTCTACGAGCAGTACTTC. This encodes CASDGSGSFYEQYF.

The CDR3 reads CSAPVAREGGYEQYF. As DNA, the CDR3 is TGCAGCGCCCCGGTAGCGCGGGAGGGAGGGTACGAGCAGTACTTC. The genes are TRBV29-1 and TRBJ2-7; 9 bases agree with TRBD2. Germline V gene lookup returns CDR1 SQVTM and CDR2 ANQGSEA. This CDR3 spans 15 amino acids. The J segment lost 4 bases and the V segment lost 7 bases, leaving 14 bases of the junction unmatched.

This rearrangement joins TRBV27 to TRBJ2-3, with 8 bases matching TRBD1. V lost 6 bases and J lost 1; bases outside the gene matches: 3. Germline CDR1 is MNHEY and CDR2 is SMNVEV (reference sequence). This CDR3 has 14 amino acids. In nucleotides, the CDR3 is TGTGCCAGCAGAAAGACAGGGGGCACAGATACGCAGTATTTT. This codes for CASRKTGGTDTQYF.

The rearrangement joins TRBV9 to TRBJ2-7; the D is unclear. Germline V CDR1 and CDR2: SGDLS, YYNGEE. The CDR3 loop spans 14 amino acids. V shed 0 bases and J shed 0 bases, with 7 bases lying between them. The CDR3 DNA sequence: TGTGCCAGCAGCGTAGGAGCGAACTCCTACGAGCAGTACTTC. Its protein product is CASSVGANSYEQYF.

The rearrangement links TRBV7-9 to TRBJ2-1, with TRBD2 matching 15 bases. The CDR3 has 16 residues. The V and J ends lost 4 bases and 7 bases, in that order; junction bases with no gene match: 5. Germline V gene sequence: CDR1 SEHNR, CDR2 FQNEAQ (reference sequence). Written as DNA, the CDR3 is TGTGCCAGCAGCTGGACTAGCGGGAGGGTGATAAATGAGCAGTTCTTC. Translated, it gives CASSWTSGRVINEQFF.

The rearrangement links TRBV7-9 to TRBJ2-3; D is uncertain. Trimming left V 1 base short and J 0 bases short, with 11 bases between. The CDR3 has 16 residues. CDR1 is SEHNR and CDR2 is FQNEAQ in the germline V gene (reference sequence). CDR3: CASSLGFSSSTDTQYF. DNA for the CDR3: TGTGCCAGCAGCTTAGGGTTCAGTTCTAGCACAGATACGCAGTATTTT.

The gene calls are TRBV5-1 and TRBJ2-1; D unresolved. The CDR3 totals 14 residues. V gave up 3 bases and J gave up 4 bases, with 11 bases separating them. Per germline, CDR1 SGHRS and CDR2 YFSETQ. This CDR3 is CASSSRAAYNEQFF. The CDR3 nucleotides are TGCGCCAGCAGCTCTCGAGCCGCTTACAATGAGCAGTTCTTC.

The CDR3 nucleotides are TGTGCCAGCAGGATCGACGGGACAGCGAATGAATCGATTGAAAAACTGTTTTTT. Amino acids: CASRIDGTANESIEKLFF. The V call is TRBV2, the J call TRBJ1-4; 7 positions match TRBD1. The CDR3 consists of 18 residues. In germline, CDR1 is SNHLY, CDR2 FYNNEI. Losses at the gene ends were 6 bases for V and 7 bases for J; bases not matched to a gene: 20.

The table lists this clone with a count of one. The chain combines TRBV9 with TRBJ2-1, with unresolved D. The CDR3 sequence is 12 residues long. Trimming cost V 0 bases and J 5 bases, with 3 bases left between them. The germline CDR1 and CDR2 sequences are SGDLS and YYNGEE. The CDR3 DNA is TGTGCCAGCAGCGTAGGAGACAATGAGCAGTTCTTC. Residues: CASSVGDNEQFF.

This clone was recorded only once. V usage is TRBV6-6 and J usage is TRBJ2-5; D may be TRBD1 (6 bases). Germline V gene lookup returns CDR1 MNHNY and CDR2 SVGAGI (reference sequence). Trimming stripped 4 bases from V and 6 bases from J, with 18 bases between. The CDR3 has 15 amino acids. The CDR3 loop is CASSSGHPALKTQYF. For the CDR3, the DNA is TGTGCCAGCAGTTCGGGACACCCGGCGCTGAAGACCCAGTACTTC.

This sequence joins TRBV27 and TRBJ1-2; D is unclear. Trimming cost V 3 bases and J 0 bases, with 8 bases left between them. Germline CDR1 MNHEY, CDR2 SMNVEV (reference sequence). The CDR3 is 14 residues long. The CDR3 loop is CASSFGQPNYGYTF. The CDR3 DNA follows: TGTGCCAGCAGTTTTGGGCAGCCTAACTATGGCTACACCTTC.

Remarks on this clone: The junction departs from the called germline gene at one end, perhaps through a read error. The same CDR3 is also encoded by other DNA sequences in this sample. The V call is TRBV6-5, the J call TRBJ1-6; 8 nucleotides line up with TRBD1. The CDR3 runs 13 residues. Germline CDR1 reads MNHEY; CDR2 reads SVGAGI. The CDR3 nucleotides read TGTGCCAGCGGACAGGGATATAATTCCCCCCTCCACTTT. It encodes CASGQGYNSPLHF.

The chain employs TRBV25-1 and TRBJ2-7; 11 bases align to TRBD1. There are 16 residues in the CDR3. With V trimmed by 8 bases and J by 3 bases, 12 bases remained unmatched. Germline V CDR1 and CDR2: MGHDK, SYGVNS. The CDR3 loop reads CASFGQGAGWDYEQYF. CDR3 nucleotide sequence: TGTGCCAGCTTCGGACAGGGGGCGGGGTGGGACTACGAGCAGTACTTC.

The rearrangement links TRBV5-4 to TRBJ2-5; 9 nucleotides align to TRBD2. Matching the DNA end better, TRBJ2-7 makes the J call doubtful. Germline values: CDR1 SGHNT, CDR2 YYREEE (reference sequence). The CDR3 loop spans 14 amino acids. CDR3 nucleotide sequence: TGTGCCAGCAGCTTGGGAGCGGGAGGCTACGAGCAGTACTTC. It yields the protein CASSLGAGGYEQYF.

This rearrangement joins TRBV12-5 to TRBJ2-2; TRBD2 might be the D (5 bases). The V and J ends lost 2 bases and 8 bases respectively, with 9 bases between them. The CDR3 spans 13 residues. Looked up from germline, CDR1 is LGHNT and CDR2 is FRNRAP. Here the CDR3 DNA reads TGTGCTAGTGGTTTGTCCCCGGGGGGGGAGCTGTTTTTT. It yields the protein CASGLSPGGELFF.

The chain links TRBV7-7 to TRBJ2-1, with a tentative D call TRBD2 (5 bases). Trimming shortened V by 5 bases and J by 9 bases, and 8 bases separated the two germline ends. Germline V gene sequence: CDR1 SSHAT, CDR2 FNYEAQ (reference sequence). The CDR3 is 11 residues long. The DNA for the CDR3 is TGTGCCAGCAGCAGCGGACCTGAGCAGTTCTTC. Protein: CASSSGPEQFF.

This sequence joins TRBV9 and TRBJ1-2, with TRBD1 matching 8 bases. Unmatched junction bases numbered 5, after V lost 3 bases and J lost 4 bases. CDR1 and CDR2 (germline): SGDLS, YYNGEE. This CDR3 contains 14 residues. CDR3 amino acids: CASSGQGSGYGYTF. CDR3 nucleotides: TGTGCCAGCAGCGGACAGGGGAGCGGCTATGGCTACACCTTC.